This T cell receptor (beta chain) was found in a study of Ad26.COV2.S vaccination and SARS-CoV-2 variants. Libraries were prepared by immunoSEQ multiplex PCR; TCRdb keeps only in-frame clonotypes and omits some of them. Here the sample spans 350,000 to 450,000 clones, 83% being singletons. The CDR3 spans 11 residues. CDR1 is SQVTM and CDR2 is ANQGSEA in the germline V gene. Stated treatment: some 19 received Ad26.COV2.S at low or high dose, single or two shots; five or six received placebo; per-sample allocation not given. Each sample was drawn 63 days after the first injection (of vaccine or placebo).

The chain joins TRBV29-1 to TRBJ2-3; tentative D call: TRBD2 (6 bases). The material sequenced was peripheral blood, taken in a trial of Ad26.COV2.S vaccine versus placebo. This receptor was obtained from a person between 18 and 59 years old who received the Ad26.COV2.S COVID-19 vaccine or a placebo. The DNA of the CDR3 is TGCACCTCAACTCGGGGGGATACGCAGTATTTT. It encodes CTSTRGDTQYF.